This T cell receptor (beta chain) was sequenced in a study of cytomegalovirus exposure and HLA in healthy donors (dated 2017 in TCRdb). Context from the whole study: An earlier analysis of approximately 640 of the donors reported about 250 Gb of sequence data and some 120 million unique TCR beta sequences from 190 million or so T cells. The genetic ancestry cluster associated with self-reported Caucasian donors included roughly 84% of the approximately 430 genotyped donors. Alongside the repertoire data, information on donor age, sex, ethnicity and CMV serostatus was compiled. A separate validation cohort of over 95 different subjects was used in addition to the roughly 720-subject first cohort. Every discovery cohort repertoire had been produced on one sequencing platform. The aim of the study was to test whether cataloging public T cell receptors could identify signatures of past pathogen exposure. An early release that covered about 600 HLA-typed donors contained around 300 gigabases of sequencing data and 70 million to 100 million unique TCR sequences. The number of donors typed differed by locus, with 629-630 for A, B, C, DRB1 and DQB1, 522 for DQA1, 600 to 610 for DPA1, and over 400 for DPB1. A later analysis re-examined previously published TCR beta repertoires from about 700 donors and added high-resolution HLA genotyping to investigate patterns of TCR occurrence. Genome-wide SNP genotypes for about 65% of the 666 donors were used in a later genetic analysis, which treated that subset as a discovery cohort. Among 300 to 500 genotyped donors of the cohort, an average of roughly 230,000 unique TCR beta nucleotide sequences was sequenced per donor, of which about 18% were non-productive. The study used immunosequencing to profile the T cell repertoires of several hundred subjects and linked those repertoires to cytomegalovirus serostatus. Class I and class II HLA loci were covered by the typing at four-digit resolution. About five DR-DQ haplotypes were treated as single units for association and clustering because of strong linkage in the cohort. Rather than drawing on any new phenotypic data, the later analysis identified candidate immune exposures from TCR beta sequences and the way those sequences occurred across donors. To decide whether each TCR beta V gene segment behaved as functional or pseudogenic, an earlier analysis of some 540 of the donors relied on high-throughput TCR beta sequencing. The study combined high-throughput TCR immunosequencing, statistical association of individual TCRs with disease status, and machine learning to predict cytomegalovirus infection status. Overall study results and their limits: The presence/absence analyses assumed that sequencing depth was roughly uniform across donors, and that assumption may not be true. In this cohort, only TCR beta chains were sequenced, and detectable features were limited by the absence of alpha or paired-chain data. At a false discovery rate of 0.05, a later analysis linked around 17,000 TCR beta sequences to specific HLA alleles. In a later analysis, the rate of TCR association differed among HLA loci, with DRB1 alleles having the most associated TCRs and HLA-C alleles having the fewest. Because counts were too low, 15 to 20 rarely observed V segments, including chromosome 9 orphons, were left out of the earlier analysis of several hundred of the donors. Several of the top co-occurrence clusters appeared to be linked to parvovirus B19, influenza, CMV and Epstein-Barr virus, according to a later analysis. An earlier analysis of roughly 570 of the donors showed that most TCR beta V segments appeared in productive rearrangements either about 87% or about 30% of the time, which broadly matched IMGT annotations. The authors suggested that the approach could potentially be generalized to other disease states and immunological phenotypes. In vitro tests confirmed that a few of the cytomegalovirus-associated TCR beta chains recognize cytomegalovirus antigens. The classifier was reported to diagnose cytomegalovirus status with high specificity and sensitivity in both the original cohort and the validation cohort. When HLA alleles, especially DR and DQ, strongly co-occurred, attributing TCR associations to individual alleles was difficult. In a later genetic analysis, a missense DCLRE1C variant was associated with V-gene and J-gene trimming of TCR beta chains, and the association was replicated in an independent cohort. Some IMGT-functional V segments, including TRBV6-2 and TRBV6-3, could not be told apart with the 87-base-pair reads, so those segments were excluded. Most CMV-associated TCR beta chains appeared to be HLA-restricted in a later analysis, and the HLA associations seemed to be driven largely by CMV exposure. A further reported finding was that TCR beta sequences accurately predicted the HLA-A and HLA-B alleles for most subjects in the first cohort. Because HLA typing was missing for some donors at each locus, association tests included only the typed subset. Compared with equally common non-associated chains, HLA-associated TCR beta chains in a later analysis were more clonally expanded and had lower generation probabilities. Immune exposure information for the cohort was limited to CMV serostatus. Correlated functional status among segregating V segments might be attributable to linkage disequilibrium, but an unknown experimental factor could not be ruled out. Most TCR sequences were seen in very few donors, while some public TCRs were found in many individuals. Compared with the approximately 670-donor mean, donors in an Asian-associated ancestry cluster had fewer N-insertions in productive TCRs, according to a later genetic analysis. The sequencing pipeline was judged likely to have produced a cluster of highly shared sequence variants as a technical artifact. A total of fewer than 200 TCR beta chains were listed by the study as associated with cytomegalovirus.

The cohort comprised under 700 healthy bone marrow donors. Cohort members were all nominally healthy when sampled, although unrecorded immune exposures were likely present. The donor was CMV seropositive and was included in the group of 250 to 300 seropositive cohort members. Each donor provided a peripheral blood sample, and peripheral blood mononuclear cells were used for TCR beta sequencing. Genomic DNA extraction from the blood cell samples was performed with the Qiagen DNeasy Blood Extraction Kit. Library preparation was by the immunoSEQ multiplex PCR assay. For the multiplex PCR, a mixture combining 60 forward primers for TCR Vbeta segments and 13 reverse primers for TCR Jbeta segments was used. Amplification of the CDR3 region of rearranged TCR beta genes was performed with a multiplex PCR assay on genomic DNA. On the Illumina HiSeq System, the amplified TCR beta libraries were sequenced as 87-base-pair reads. Per the original workflow: In a later analysis, roughly 80 million unique TCR beta chains were counted across the roughly 610 repertoires, and roughly 11 million of these chains were shared by at least two donors. A nearest-neighbor algorithm error-corrected the raw reads and collapsed the reads into unique sequences, merging closely related sequences to remove PCR and sequencing errors. CDR3 sequences were aligned to IMGT reference sequences to assign V, D and J gene segments. Each retained sequence needed at least a six-nucleotide match to both a V gene segment and a J gene segment. Rearrangements were classified as productive when the CDR3 lacked stop codons and remained in frame with V and J, and all other rearrangements were classified as non-productive. Following IMGT convention, CDR3 was defined as the stretch from the second conserved V-encoded cysteine to the conserved J-encoded phenylalanine. Sequences without an unambiguous match to a single V gene segment were excluded from the earlier analysis of approximately 600 of the donors. In an earlier analysis of 587 of the donors, V segments were called functional above 56.7% productive rearrangements and were called segregating when the between-donor standard deviation exceeded 5%. To diagnose cytomegalovirus status from the catalog of TCR beta chain sequences, a statistical classification framework was built. V and J gene assignment, in a later analysis, came from comparing TCR nucleotide sequences with IMGT/GENE-DB human TR gene sequences. The TCRdist pipeline was used in a later analysis to assign CDR3 sequences and most-parsimonious VDJ recombination scenarios. In a later analysis, each TCR beta chain was defined by its CDR3 amino acid sequence together with its V-gene family, and reads lacking a unique V-gene family were excluded. To address suspected cross-contamination and a sequencing artifact, a later analysis removed around 600 highly shared, low-generation-probability nucleotide sequences. In a later analysis, a clonal expansion index for each public chain was calculated from normalized within-repertoire ranks of inferred template counts. In a later analysis, generation probabilities were computed with a VDJ recombination model fitted to out-of-frame rearrangements, and the resulting probabilities were checked against IGoR. In a later analysis, hypergeometric tests were used to score TCR-TCR, TCR-HLA and TCR-CMV co-occurrence, with a repertoire-size bias correction applied to TCR pairs. To estimate false discovery rates, a later analysis permuted the HLA or CMV assignments 20 times. A later analysis grouped co-occurring TCRs with DBSCAN, adding TCRdist sequence similarity when clustering within HLA-allele-positive subsets. Co-occurrence clustering excluded repertoires with fewer than 30,000 or more than 120,000 public chains, plus five with anomalous nucleotide sharing. Held by TCRdb, this immuneACCESS table contains in-frame sequences only and omits some clones. Under half of the omission traces to an unresolved V gene where checked; the cause of the rest is unknown. Clone size and the V and J calls come from that table; the DNA yielded D and trimming. This sample gives approximately 150,000 clones in total; about three quarters of them show up just once. Approximately 1.3% of the sample belongs to the ten largest clones.

Concerning this clone: Its antigen is not yet known. No base-level quality is on record; no much larger clone is a single base apart.

The germline V gene sets CDR1 to SGHTA and CDR2 to FQGTGA. The cysteine opens and the phenylalanine closes a CDR3 of 17 amino acids. The read is trimmed to its CDR3 DNA, 51 bases read in frame from base 1. Relative to germline, V is missing 2 bases and J is missing 7 bases, with 9 bases of the junction outside any gene match. Sequenced material: PBMCs. This clonotype was sampled from a woman aged 25 to 39 in good health and CMV-seropositive. The chain couples TRBV7-3 to TRBJ2-1, with TRBD2 identical over 12 junction bases. CDR3 sequence: CASSLAGSSGRVNEQFF. The DNA is TGTGCCAGCAGCTTAGCAGGGTCTAGCGGGAGGGTTAATGAGCAGTTCTTC.